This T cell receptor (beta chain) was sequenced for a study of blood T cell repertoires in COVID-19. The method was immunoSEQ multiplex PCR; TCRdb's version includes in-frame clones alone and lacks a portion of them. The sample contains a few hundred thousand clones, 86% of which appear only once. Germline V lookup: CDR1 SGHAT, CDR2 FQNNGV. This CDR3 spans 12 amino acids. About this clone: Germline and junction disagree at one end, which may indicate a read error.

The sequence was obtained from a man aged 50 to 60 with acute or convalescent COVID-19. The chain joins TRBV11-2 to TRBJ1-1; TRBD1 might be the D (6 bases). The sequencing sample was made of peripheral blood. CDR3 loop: CASSRPYRAGRF. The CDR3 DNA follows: TGTGCCAGCAGCCGACCTTACAGGGCTGGTCGTTTT.